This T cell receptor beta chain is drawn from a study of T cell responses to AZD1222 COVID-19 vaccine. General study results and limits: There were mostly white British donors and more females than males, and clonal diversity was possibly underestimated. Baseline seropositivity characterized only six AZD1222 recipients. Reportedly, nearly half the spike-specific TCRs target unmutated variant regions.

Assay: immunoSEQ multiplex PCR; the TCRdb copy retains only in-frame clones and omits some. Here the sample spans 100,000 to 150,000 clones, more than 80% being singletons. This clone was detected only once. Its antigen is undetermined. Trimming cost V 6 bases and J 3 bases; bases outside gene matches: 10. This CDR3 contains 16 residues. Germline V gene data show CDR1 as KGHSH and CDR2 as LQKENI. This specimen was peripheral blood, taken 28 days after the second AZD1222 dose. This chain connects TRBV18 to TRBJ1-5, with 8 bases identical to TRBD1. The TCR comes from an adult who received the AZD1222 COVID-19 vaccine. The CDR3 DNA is TGTGCCAGCTCCCCGCAACAGGGGGTGGACAATCAGCCCCAGCATTTT. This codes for CASSPQQGVDNQPQHF.